The subject of this entry is one T cell receptor (beta chain). This sample was taken from a study of blood T cell repertoires in COVID-19. V was clipped by 3 bases and J by 0 bases, with 11 bases between them. CDR1 and CDR2 (germline): ENHRY, SYGVKD. The CDR3 extends over 16 amino acids. TCRdb keeps only in-frame clones here, not all; method: immunoSEQ multiplex PCR. The data contain tens of thousands of clones, less than 85% of them singletons. The chain uses TRBV10-3 and TRBJ1-4; no reliable D call. Input material: peripheral blood. The clonotype was recovered from a man aged 55 to 70 with acute or convalescent COVID-19. The CDR3 DNA reads TGTGCCATCAGTGATAACAGAGTTGCAACTAATGAAAAACTGTTTTTT. Its protein is CAISDNRVATNEKLFF.